The rows below give T cell receptor beta chains drawn from one sample of a study of shared clonotypes between healthy human individuals. Data came from immunoSEQ multiplex PCR; TCRdb stores just in-frame clones and leaves some out. The sample lists about 2.2 million clones; 93% were seen once. Sample: naive CD8+ T cells from PBMCs. The receptor source for this set is a man between 18 and 29 years old in good health. Some clones in this sample may be carry-over from other donors' samples. Both conserved end residues are part of each CDR3. Fields, in order: CDR3 DNA, CDR3 protein, J gene, V gene, clone size, D gene. D genes are given only for firm matches. Not every row has a clone size; where given, it reads once, few, many or a size class.

TGTGCCAGCAGTTACCCAGGGACCTACAATGAGCAGTTCTTC CASSYPGTYNEQFF TRBJ2-1 TRBV28 - -
TGTGCTAGTGGTTTTAGGCTTTGGAGGAGCGAAAATCCCTACGAGCAGTACTTC CASGFRLWRSENPYEQYF TRBJ2-7 TRBV12-5 - -
TGTGCCAGTAGTATTGGCTACGGCGGGTTAGCCAAAAACATTCAGTACTTC CASSIGYGGLAKNIQYF TRBJ2-4 TRBV19 - -
TGTGCCAGCAGTCTCTCCATGTGGGGTTATGGCTACACCTTC CASSLSMWGYGYTF TRBJ1-2 TRBV27 - -
TGTGCCATCAGTGAAAATTTCGGCGGGCGGGACACTGAAGCTTTCTTT CAISENFGGRDTEAFF TRBJ1-1 TRBV10-3 - -
TGTGCCAGCAGCTACCAGATTGAGGGCCGGGTAGGAGCTTTCTTT CASSYQIEGRVGAFF TRBJ1-1 TRBV5-6 - -
TGTGCCAGCCTAGCGAGGGGCGAGACCCAGTACTTC CASLARGETQYF TRBJ2-5 TRBV7-2 - -
TGCGCCAGCAGCTTGACAGAATATTACGAGCAGTACTTC CASSLTEYYEQYF TRBJ2-7 TRBV5-1 - -
TGTGCCACCCGGACTAGCGCTTACTCCTACGAGCAGTACTTC CATRTSAYSYEQYF TRBJ2-7 TRBV11-2 - TRBD2
TGTGCCAGCAGGGACTCTCAGGACGGAAATAATGAAAAACTGTTTTTT CASRDSQDGNNEKLFF TRBJ1-4 TRBV2 - -
TGTGCCAGCAGTTACGGACTGGGGGGATACAATGAGCAGTTCTTC CASSYGLGGYNEQFF TRBJ2-1 TRBV6-5 once -
TGTGCCAGCAGTGAATATGGCAGGGGGGCCTATGGCTACACCTTC CASSEYGRGAYGYTF TRBJ1-2 TRBV6-1 - TRBD1
TGCGCCAGCAGCCAAGATGGGGCGGGAGTGTCCAACGAGCAGTACTTC CASSQDGAGVSNEQYF TRBJ2-7 TRBV4-1 - TRBD2
TGTGCCAGCAGCGTCCAAGAGACCCAGTACTTC CASSVQETQYF TRBJ2-5 TRBV27 - -
TGTGCCAGCAGCGGAGCCCGAGGGAGGGATACGCAGTATTTT CASSGARGRDTQYF TRBJ2-3 TRBV7-9 once -